The T cell receptor beta chain under discussion was sequenced for a study of T cell repertoires in cytomegalovirus infection. Whole-study results and caveats: Carriage of CMV together with the relevant HLA was identifiable through cumulative public TCR beta family frequency.

The V segment lost 0 bases and the J segment 9 bases; nucleotides outside the gene matches: 8. Germline V CDR1 and CDR2: MGHRA, YSYEKL. The CDR3 is 15 amino acids. TCRdb analysed the reads with MiXCR anew, one entry per CDR3 protein. The repertoire holds 680,000 or so distinct CDR3 sequences, with 35% as singletons. As for this clonotype: Its specificity is not known.

The chain uses TRBV4-1 and TRBJ1-5; 7 bases line up with TRBD1. Material for sequencing was PBMCs. This TCR derives from a human donor in good health (CMV status not recorded). Some clones in this sample may be carry-over from other donors' samples. The chain's CDR3 is CASSQDNRGNGPQHF. The DNA for the CDR3 is TGCGCCAGCAGCCAAGATAACAGGGGCAATGGGCCCCAGCATTTT.